A single sample is the source of the 10 T cell receptor beta chains below, sequenced in a study of shared clonotypes between healthy human individuals. Libraries were prepared by immunoSEQ multiplex PCR; TCRdb keeps only in-frame clonotypes and omits some of them. The sample records about 2.1 million clones, around 93% being singletons. Naive CD8 populations comprised CD45RO-negative cells positively selected for CCR7, excluding terminally differentiated effector memory CD45RA+ cells. The specimen was naive CD8+ T cells from PBMCs. These receptors originate from a man aged 18 to 35 in good health. Some clones in this sample may be carry-over from other donors' samples.

The chain uses TRBV7-3 and TRBJ2-1; TRBD2 might be the D (6 bases). Trimming pared 5 bases from V and 7 bases from J, leaving 12 bases between. This CDR3 is 13 amino acids long. The germline V gene encodes CDR1 SGHTA and CDR2 FQGTGA. The CDR3 loop reads CASSPSGVNEQFF. The CDR3 DNA reads as TGTGCCAGCAGCCCCTCGGGGGTAAATGAGCAGTTCTTC.

The J gene is TRBJ2-7, the V gene TRBV11-2; D not resolved. V lost 4 bases and J lost 0, with 10 bases in between. This CDR3 has 14 amino acids. Germline lookup yields CDR1 SGHAT and CDR2 FQNNGV. CDR3 bases: TGTGCCAGCAGCTCTACGGGTGACTCCTACGAGCAGTACTTC. Translated, it gives CASSSTGDSYEQYF. Using reference TRBV11-2 and TRBJ2-7 for the parts outside the CDR3, the full variable domain is EAGVAQSPRYKIIEKRQSVAFWCNPISGHATLYWYQQILGQGPKLLIQFQNNGVVDDSQLPKDRFSAERLKGVDSTLKIQPAKLEDSAVYLCASSSTGDSYEQYFGPGTRLTVT.

This clone was seen a handful of times. The DNA of the CDR3 is TGTGCCCCCGGAGGCTACACCTTC. Its protein product is CAPGGYTF. The chain couples TRBV2 to TRBJ1-2; D is ambiguous. The V end was cut by 11 bases, the J end by 8 bases, with 6 bases between. The CDR3 is 8 residues long. Germline assignment: CDR1 SNHLY and CDR2 FYNNEI.

This sequence joins TRBV11-2 and TRBJ2-1, with TRBD2 matching 13 bases. Trimming at V came to 4 bases and at J to 6 bases, leaving 12 bases not matched to a gene. The CDR3 spans 18 residues. CDR1 SGHAT and CDR2 FQNNGV come from the germline V gene. CDR3 amino acids: CASSSSYWTSGSGNEQFF. The CDR3 nucleotides are TGTGCCAGCAGCTCCTCATATTGGACTAGCGGGAGTGGCAATGAGCAGTTCTTC.

The rearrangement links TRBV29-1 to TRBJ2-4; D may correspond to TRBD1 or TRBD2 (5 bases each). Trimming left V 6 bases short and J 7 bases short, with 19 bases between. Germline V gives CDR1 SQVTM, CDR2 ANQGSEA. The CDR3 runs to 14 residues. CDR3 nucleotide sequence: TGCAGCGTCGCCCCGGTGGGACCCAGTAACATTCAGTACTTC. Amino acid sequence: CSVAPVGPSNIQYF. Complete variable domain (other parts from reference TRBV29-1 and TRBJ2-4): SAVISQKPSRDICQRGTSLTIQCQVDSQVTMMFWYRQQPGQSLTLIATANQGSEATYESGFVIDKFPISRPNLTFSTLTVSNMSPEDSSIYLCSVAPVGPSNIQYFGAGTRLSVL.

The CDR3 coding sequence is TGTGCCAGCAGTTTCGTGGGACAGGGACCCAATGAGCAGTTCTTC. Protein: CASSFVGQGPNEQFF. The chain links TRBV27 to TRBJ2-1; the match to TRBD1 covers 9 bases. V was clipped by 3 bases and J by 6 bases; unmatched bases: 6. The CDR3 length is 15 residues. Germline V gene data show CDR1 as MNHEY and CDR2 as SMNVEV (reference sequence).

The chain employs TRBV28 and TRBJ1-2; weak D call: TRBD1 (6 bases). Germline-derived CDR1 and CDR2 are MDHEN and SYDVKM. The V end was cut by 3 bases, the J end by 8 bases, with 16 bases between. The CDR3 totals 14 residues. CDR3 in amino acids: CASSFVEGHGGYTF. CDR3 sequence (DNA): TGTGCCAGCAGTTTTGTAGAGGGACACGGGGGCTACACCTTC.

This sequence joins TRBV11-3 and TRBJ2-2, with 8 bases that match TRBD1. The CDR3 is 15 amino acids. The V gene end was trimmed by 5 bases and the J gene end by 7 bases; junction bases not matched to a gene: 9. Germline V gives CDR1 SGHNT, CDR2 YENEEA. The CDR3 protein is CASSRRQGLSGELFF. The CDR3, as DNA: TGTGCCAGCAGCCGAAGACAGGGGTTAAGCGGGGAGCTGTTTTTT.

V is TRBV20-1 and J is TRBJ2-1; no clear D gene. Germline CDR1 reads DFQATT; CDR2 reads SNEGSKA (reference sequence). There are 9 residues in the CDR3. V was cut by 5 bases and J by 12 bases, with 8 bases left in between. The CDR3 DNA reads as TGCAGTGCTCCCGGACCGCAGTTCTTC. It codes for CSAPGPQFF.

The rearrangement joins TRBV7-9 to TRBJ2-2; TRBD2 matches at 9 bases. Losses at the gene ends were 5 bases for V and 7 bases for J; bases not matched to a gene: 17. CDR3 length: 18 amino acids. Germline CDR1 and CDR2: SEHNR and FQNEAQ (reference sequence). The CDR3: CASSQIPGIAGVVGELFF. The CDR3 nucleotides are TGTGCCAGCAGCCAAATCCCAGGGATAGCGGGAGTGGTCGGGGAGCTGTTTTTT.